One sample yielded the 7 T cell receptor beta chains listed below, sequenced in a study of T cell responses to AZD1222 COVID-19 vaccine. Some clones are missing from TCRdb's copy, which holds only in-frame ones; the method was immunoSEQ multiplex PCR. Counted here are 60,000 to 90,000 clones, about three quarters occurring once; the ten biggest clones make up approximately 30%. The sample consisted of peripheral blood, taken 28 days after the second dose of the MenACWY control vaccine. These receptors came from an adult who received the MenACWY meningococcal vaccine as a control.

The chain uses TRBV5-8 and TRBJ1-1; no clear D gene. The germline CDR1 and CDR2 sequences are SGHTS and YDEGEE. V lost 5 bases to trimming and J lost 0 bases, with 17 bases between them. The CDR3 is 16 amino acids. The CDR3 loop is CASSFSGLKMNTEAFF. The CDR3 bases are TGTGCCAGCAGTTTCAGCGGCCTCAAGATGAACACTGAAGCTTTCTTT.

The V gene is TRBV18, the J gene TRBJ1-2; TRBD1 is a possible D gene (5 bases). Per germline, CDR1 KGHSH and CDR2 LQKENI. The CDR3 has 15 amino acids. Trimming took 2 bases from V and 2 from J, leaving 12 bases between them. DNA for the CDR3: TGTGCCAGCTCACCATCTCAGAACAGGAACTATGGCTACACCTTC. Amino acid sequence: CASSPSQNRNYGYTF.

Here the CDR3 DNA reads TGTGCCACCCCCCCGGGGGAAAAACTGTTTTTT. Translating gives CATPPGEKLFF. The chain links TRBV21-1 to TRBJ1-4. TRBV21-1 is annotated as a pseudogene. The CDR3 contains 11 residues.

The chain recombines TRBV18 with TRBJ2-5; TRBD2 might be the D (5 bases). The germline V gene has CDR1 KGHSH and CDR2 LQKENI. The CDR3 length is 13 residues. V shed 0 bases and J shed 5 bases, with 7 bases lying between them. In nucleotides, the CDR3 is TGTGCCAGCTCACCACCGGGCGGGGAGACCCAGTACTTC. It translates to CASSPPGGETQYF.

The chain combines TRBV2 with TRBJ1-2; D perhaps matches TRBD1 (6 bases). Germline V gives CDR1 SNHLY, CDR2 FYNNEI. This CDR3 has 14 residues. V lost 8 bases, J lost 5 bases, and 18 bases lay in between. CDR3 residues: CASVGVRGKYGYTF. CDR3 in DNA: TGTGCCAGCGTGGGAGTCAGGGGAAAGTATGGCTACACCTTC.

The chain combines TRBV7-9 with TRBJ1-2; a possible D gene is TRBD1 (6 bases). The CDR3 covers 15 residues. V lost 1 base to trimming and J lost 4 bases, with 13 bases between them. The V gene's germline CDR1 is SEHNR and CDR2 FQNEAQ (reference sequence). CDR3 sequence (DNA): TGTGCCAGCAGCTTAGGTGCAGGGGCCCTCTATGGCTACACCTTC. This encodes CASSLGAGALYGYTF.

This chain connects TRBV30 to TRBJ2-2; 15 bases are a match to TRBD2. CDR1 is GTSNPN, CDR2 SVGIG, per germline (reference sequence). This CDR3 region has 17 residues. V was pared by 5 bases and J by 3 bases, with 7 bases of the junction left unmatched. CDR3 coding DNA: TGTGCCTGGGATAGGACTAGCGGGGGGGCCCACACCGGGGAGCTGTTTTTT. Translated: CAWDRTSGGAHTGELFF.